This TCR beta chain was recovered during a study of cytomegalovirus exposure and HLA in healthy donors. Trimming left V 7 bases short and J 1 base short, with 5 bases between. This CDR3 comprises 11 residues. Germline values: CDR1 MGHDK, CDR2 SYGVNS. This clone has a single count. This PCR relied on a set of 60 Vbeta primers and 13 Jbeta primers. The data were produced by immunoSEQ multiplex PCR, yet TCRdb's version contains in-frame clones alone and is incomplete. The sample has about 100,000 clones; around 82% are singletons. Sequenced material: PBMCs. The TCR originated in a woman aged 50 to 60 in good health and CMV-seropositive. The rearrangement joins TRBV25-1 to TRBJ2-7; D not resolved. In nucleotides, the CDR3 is TGTGCCAGCAAACAGTCCTACGAGCAGTACTTC. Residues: CASKQSYEQYF.